This is a list of T cell receptor beta chains from one sample in a study of patients and donors after allogeneic stem cell transplantation. TCRdb independently ran MiXCR on the RT-PCR reads; one entry per CDR3 protein. This table has 410,000 or so distinct CDR3 sequences, approximately 16% appearing once. Sequenced sample: blood, either unsorted or a sorted T cell fraction (not recorded which). These TCRs come from a human donor who was either an allogeneic HSCT recipient or a stem cell or donor lymphocyte infusion donor (not recorded which). It is not recorded whose cells these are; they may come from a transplant donor. Each CDR3 is given with its conserved first and last residue. A D gene is named only where the DNA matches it firmly. Clone size is given for some rows only: seen once, a few or many times, or a class if the clone is expanded.

>TRBV20-1|few|TRBJ2-3|-
CSAGRRGDTQYF
TGCAGTGCTGGAAGAAGGGGAGATACGCAGTATTTT
>TRBV29-1|few|TRBJ2-7|-
CSVEVREDEQYF
TGCAGCGTTGAAGTCAGGGAGGACGAGCAGTACTTC
>TRBV7-9|-|TRBJ2-3|-
CASSPRAGSGTDTQYF
TGTGCCAGCAGCCCCCGTGCTGGGTCGGGTACAGATACGCAGTATTTT
>TRBV4-2|-|TRBJ2-1|-
CASSQPGAYNEQFF
TGTGCCAGCAGCCAACCGGGGGCCTACAATGAGCAGTTCTTC
>TRBV12-3/TRBV12-4|few|TRBJ2-1|-
CATWGGGATLSYNEQFF
TGTGCCACATGGGGGGGCGGCGCTACCCTCTCCTACAATGAGCAGTTCTTC
>TRBV20-1|-|TRBJ1-2|-
CSPLGGSYGYTF
TGCTCTCCGTTGGGGGGAAGCTATGGCTACACCTTC
>TRBV7-2|many|TRBJ2-7|TRBD2
CASSSTGRDSYEQYF
TGTGCCAGCAGCTCAACGGGGAGGGACTCCTACGAGCAGTACTTC
>TRBV7-6|-|TRBJ1-2|-
CASSFVAWVYLYNYGYTF
TGTGCCAGCAGCTTTGTCGCGTGGGTGTACCTCTATAACTATGGCTACACCTTC
>TRBV28|many|TRBJ2-5|-
CASSSPPDPQETQYF
TGTGCCAGCAGTTCCCCGCCGGACCCTCAAGAGACCCAGTACTTC
>TRBV6-5|few|TRBJ2-2|-
CASSYSTQGINTGELFF
TGTGCCAGCAGTTACTCGACTCAGGGTATAAACACCGGGGAGCTGTTTTTT
>TRBV20-1|few|TRBJ1-1|-
CSARPGSLLNTEAFF
TGCAGTGCTAGACCCGGGAGTTTATTGAACACTGAAGCTTTCTTT
>TRBV29-1|-|TRBJ2-2|TRBD1
CSGGQGRAGELFF
TGCAGCGGAGGACAGGGACGTGCCGGGGAGCTGTTTTTT
>TRBV20-1|-|TRBJ2-3|-
CSARDPLYTQYF
TGCAGTGCTAGAGACCCCCTCTATACGCAGTATTTT
>TRBV5-6|-|TRBJ2-5|TRBD2
CASSELAGETQYF
TGTGCCAGCAGTGAACTAGCGGGGGAGACCCAGTACTTC
>TRBV20-1|-|TRBJ2-2|TRBD2
CSAQTIGGGRKDTGELFF
TGCAGTGCTCAGACGATCGGGGGGGGCAGGAAGGACACCGGGGAGCTGTTTTTT
>TRBV6-1|once|TRBJ1-2|-
CASSEDSRGGYTF
TGTGCCAGCAGTGAAGACAGCCGAGGGGGCTACACCTTC
>TRBV12-3/TRBV12-4|-|TRBJ2-7|-
CASSLVGPTGRYEQYF
TGTGCCAGCAGTTTAGTGGGGCCTACAGGGAGATACGAGCAGTACTTC
>TRBV5-1|many|TRBJ2-7|-
CASSLVAGSYEQYF
TGCGCCAGCAGCTTGGTGGCGGGGAGCTACGAGCAGTACTTC
>TRBV29-1|few|TRBJ2-3|TRBD2
CSIRVGSGRATDTQYF
TGCAGCATAAGGGTCGGTAGCGGGAGGGCAACAGATACGCAGTATTTT
>TRBV6-1|-|TRBJ2-1|TRBD1
CASSNTGVNEQFF
TGTGCCAGCAGTAATACAGGGGTCAATGAGCAGTTCTTC
>TRBV2|few|TRBJ2-5|-
CASSETTVQETQYF
TGTGCCAGCAGTGAAACGACAGTACAAGAGACCCAGTACTTC
>TRBV18|-|TRBJ1-5|-
CASSEPRGAGSNQPQHF
TGTGCCAGCTCAGAACCCCGGGGGGCGGGAAGCAATCAGCCCCAGCATTTT
>TRBV30|few|TRBJ2-7|TRBD1
CAWDPGQGSLEQYF
TGTGCCTGGGACCCGGGACAGGGGTCCCTTGAGCAGTACTTC
>TRBV5-1|-|TRBJ2-1|TRBD2
CASSETSGGYNEQFF
TGCGCCAGCAGCGAGACTAGCGGGGGTTACAATGAGCAGTTCTTC
>TRBV30|few|TRBJ2-1|TRBD2
CAWHTSGRVSEQFF
TGTGCCTGGCATACTAGCGGGAGGGTCAGTGAGCAGTTCTTC
>TRBV5-4|-|TRBJ2-1|-
CASSLDGDPTYNEQFF
TGTGCCAGCAGCTTGGATGGGGACCCGACCTACAATGAGCAGTTCTTC